This TCR beta chain was sequenced during a study of blood T cell repertoires in COVID-19. Background on the study: Samples taken during acute and convalescent COVID-19 were collected in the United States, Italy and Spain. Nucleic acid was either cDNA or gDNA, and it came from T cells, B-cell-depleted T cells, or PBMCs.

CDR1 and CDR2 from the germline V gene are LGHNA and YNFKEQ. This CDR3 spans 15 amino acids. Trimming took off 4 bases at V and 3 bases at J, with 16 bases between the two ends. The table came from immunoSEQ multiplex PCR; TCRdb's copy has only in-frame clones and leaves some out. The sample holds some 120,000 clones, less than 75% seen once. This TCR was sampled from a human donor with acute or convalescent COVID-19. The donor label of this sample is uncertain. V usage is TRBV4-2 and J usage is TRBJ2-7; a possible D gene is TRBD2 (6 bases). Sequencing was done on a sample of peripheral blood. DNA of the CDR3: TGTGCCAGCAGCCGAGTGAGGGACTCCTACTACGAGCAGTACTTC. Its translation: CASSRVRDSYYEQYF.